These 27 T cell receptor beta chains were all obtained from the same sample, sequenced in a study of shared clonotypes between healthy human individuals. It was CD45RO-negative cells, positively selected for CCR7, that made up naive CD8 cells, with terminally differentiated effector memory CD45RA+ cells excluded. Only in-frame clones appear in the TCRdb table, and some are missing; sequencing was by immunoSEQ multiplex PCR. The table includes 500,000 to 700,000 clones, approximately 96% detected once. The sequencing input was naive CD8+ T cells sorted from blood. All receptors derive from a woman aged 30 to 39 in good health.

The chain uses TRBV27 and TRBJ2-3, with D perhaps given as TRBD1 or TRBD2 (5 bases each). V lost 6 bases to trimming and J lost 5 bases, with 33 bases between them. CDR3 length: 20 amino acids. CDR1 MNHEY and CDR2 SMNVEV come from the germline V gene (reference sequence). The CDR3 DNA is TGTGCCAGCAGGATTACTGGCGGCGAGTATTTAAATGAGGGGAGAGATACGCAGTATTTT. Translated, it gives CASRITGGEYLNEGRDTQYF.

The chain links TRBV7-6 to TRBJ2-1; 9 bases fit TRBD2. V was clipped by 1 base and J by 2 bases; unmatched bases: 3. Germline CDR1 is SGHVS and CDR2 is FNYEAQ. This CDR3 region has 16 residues. The CDR3 region is CASSLVSSGAYNEQFF. The DNA for the CDR3 is TGTGCCAGCAGCTTAGTGTCTAGCGGGGCCTACAATGAGCAGTTCTTC.

The chain recombines TRBV7-8 with TRBJ2-7, with a tentative D call TRBD2 (6 bases). Germline-derived CDR1 and CDR2 are SGHVS and FQNEAQ. The CDR3 spans 12 residues. Here the CDR3 reads CAVGGLGYEQYF. CDR3 coding DNA: TGTGCGGTGGGGGGATTGGGCTACGAGCAGTACTTC.

The chain is built from TRBV29-1 and TRBJ1-2, with a possible D match to TRBD1 (5 bases). This CDR3 has 9 amino acids. The germline V and J ends were trimmed by 6 bases and 13 bases, with 12 bases remaining between them. Germline values: CDR1 SQVTM, CDR2 ANQGSEA. The CDR3 DNA sequence: TGCAGCGTGGGGACGGCGCCCACCTTC. Translated: CSVGTAPTF.

The chain joins TRBV19 to TRBJ1-3, with 9 bases matching TRBD1. V lost 5 bases, J lost 0 bases, and 8 bases stayed unmatched. There are 17 residues in the CDR3. Germline V lookup: CDR1 LNHDA, CDR2 SQIVND (reference sequence). The CDR3 protein is CASSQQGASASGNTIYF. The CDR3, as DNA: TGTGCCAGTAGTCAACAGGGGGCTTCAGCCTCTGGAAACACCATATATTTT.

The genes are TRBV5-4 and TRBJ2-7, with 8 bases aligning to TRBD2. CDR1 and CDR2 from the germline V gene are SGHNT and YYREEE (reference sequence). This CDR3 is built from 17 residues. The V and J ends lost 6 bases and 2 bases, in that order; junction bases with no gene match: 16. This CDR3 reads CASTRSHSGVSTYEQYF. For the CDR3, the DNA is TGTGCCAGCACCAGGTCACATAGCGGGGTTAGTACCTACGAGCAGTACTTC.

The chain links TRBV28 to TRBJ2-7, with TRBD2 matching over 12 bases. CDR1 and CDR2 from the germline V gene are MDHEN and SYDVKM. CDR3 length: 16 residues. The J segment lost 3 bases and the V segment lost 4 bases, leaving 7 bases of the junction unmatched. CDR3: CASSSLTSGRLYEQYF. Here the CDR3 DNA reads TGTGCCAGCAGTTCCTTGACTAGCGGGAGACTCTACGAGCAGTACTTC. Full variable domain (rest looked up from reference TRBV28 and TRBJ2-7): DVKVTQSSRYLVKRTGEKVFLECVQDMDHENMFWYRQDPGLGLRLIYFSYDVKMKEKGDIPEGYSVSREKKERFSLILESASTNQTSMYLCASSSLTSGRLYEQYFGPGTRLTVT.

The chain couples TRBV18 to TRBJ2-1; D gene unclear. The V and J ends lost 0 bases and 7 bases respectively, with 10 bases between them. CDR1 is KGHSH, CDR2 LQKENI, per germline. This CDR3 has 14 residues. The CDR3 region is CASSPPERPNEQFF. The CDR3 region has the DNA TGTGCCAGCTCACCACCGGAGAGGCCAAATGAGCAGTTCTTC.

The chain joins TRBV30 to TRBJ2-1; a possible D gene is TRBD2 (5 bases). V lost 5 bases and J lost 9, with 17 bases in between. The length of the CDR3 is 13 residues. Germline V CDR1 and CDR2: GTSNPN, SVGIG (reference sequence). The CDR3 loop reads CAWSPSRTSEQFF. In DNA, the CDR3 is TGTGCCTGGTCCCCCTCCCGGACTTCTGAGCAGTTCTTC.

V and J are TRBV7-8 and TRBJ2-5; D call uncertain. The J call is in doubt because the DNA end fits TRBJ2-7 better. Germline V gives CDR1 SGHVS, CDR2 FQNEAQ. This CDR3 is built from 12 residues. This chain's CDR3 is CASSLVLYEQYF. The CDR3 nucleotides read TGTGCCAGCAGCTTAGTACTCTACGAGCAGTACTTC.

The chain carries TRBV11-2 and TRBJ1-1; D not certain. The CDR3 contains 15 residues. Per the germline V gene, CDR1 is SGHAT and CDR2 is FQNNGV. V shed 5 bases and J shed 3 bases, with 16 bases lying between them. For the CDR3, the DNA is TGTGCCAGCAGCAACGATCTCGGGTTCGACACTGAAGCTTTCTTT. It specifies CASSNDLGFDTEAFF.

This clone was counted between two and nine times. The chain carries TRBV16 and TRBJ1-1, with D possibly being TRBD1 (6 bases). CDR3 length: 14 amino acids. Trimming took off 7 bases at V and 4 bases at J, with 16 bases between the two ends. Germline assignment: CDR1 KGHSY and CDR2 FQNENV. CDR3 nucleotide sequence: TGTGCCAGCATCGACAGGCCCCGGTCCACTGAAGCTTTCTTT. Translated, it gives CASIDRPRSTEAFF.

The J gene is TRBJ1-1, the V gene TRBV5-4; maybe TRBD1 (5 bases). Germline V gives CDR1 SGHNT, CDR2 YYREEE (reference sequence). The ends were cut back, 0 bases at V and 7 bases at J, with 13 bases in the middle. CDR3 size: 14 residues. The CDR3 here is CASSLEVGGREAFF. CDR3 nucleotide sequence: TGTGCCAGCAGCTTGGAGGTCGGGGGACGTGAAGCTTTCTTT.

The chain carries TRBV19 and TRBJ2-2; 7 nucleotides match TRBD2. CDR1 LNHDA and CDR2 SQIVND come from the germline V gene (reference sequence). Unmatched junction bases numbered 14, after V lost 9 bases and J lost 7 bases. CDR3 length: 15 amino acids. CDR3 region: CASTPEGGPVGELFF. As DNA, the CDR3 is TGTGCCAGCACACCCGAGGGAGGGCCCGTCGGGGAGCTGTTTTTT.

The chain has TRBV13 and TRBJ2-7; D is possibly TRBD1 or TRBD2 (6 bases each). This CDR3 has 16 residues. Germline loops: CDR1 PRHDT, CDR2 FYEKMQ (reference sequence). Trimming cost V 5 bases and J 1 base, with 18 bases left between them. CDR3 coding DNA: TGTGCCAGCAGCCCTAAGGGGGGCAGGCGGTCCTACGAGCAGTACTTC. As protein: CASSPKGGRRSYEQYF.

V usage is TRBV7-2 and J usage is TRBJ2-7; D ambiguous. In germline, CDR1 is SGHTA, CDR2 FQGNSA. The CDR3 runs 14 residues. V lost 2 bases to trimming and J lost 2 bases, with 10 bases between them. The CDR3 sequence is CASSLSGGPYEQYF. CDR3 in DNA: TGTGCCAGCAGCTTATCCGGCGGTCCCTACGAGCAGTACTTC.

J is TRBJ2-7 and V is TRBV4-1; 7 bases are a match to TRBD2. CDR3 length: 14 residues. The germline V gene has CDR1 MGHRA and CDR2 YSYEKL. With 4 bases clipped from V and 2 bases from J, the junction kept 5 bases outside the gene matches. The CDR3 sequence is CASSLLGGTYEQYF. CDR3 in DNA: TGCGCCAGCAGCCTCCTGGGAGGGACCTACGAGCAGTACTTC.

The chain links TRBV7-6 to TRBJ2-2; D unresolved. In germline, CDR1 is SGHVS, CDR2 FNYEAQ. The CDR3 runs to 19 residues. The V end was cut by 1 base, the J end by 1 base, with 19 bases between. In DNA, the CDR3 is TGTGCCAGCAGCTTAGTGGCAGCAACCACCCACCAGAACACCGGGGAGCTGTTTTTT. Protein: CASSLVAATTHQNTGELFF.

The V call is TRBV13, the J call TRBJ1-2; 7 bases align to TRBD1. Per the germline V gene, CDR1 is PRHDT and CDR2 is FYEKMQ (reference sequence). There are 16 residues in the CDR3. The J segment lost 4 bases and the V segment lost 2 bases, leaving 10 bases of the junction unmatched. The CDR3 nucleotides are TGTGCCAGCAGCTTAACTACCGACAGGGCGGTCTATGGCTACACCTTC. It specifies CASSLTTDRAVYGYTF.

The rearrangement uses TRBV14 and TRBJ2-1; weak D call: TRBD1 (6 bases). Trimming shortened V by 3 bases and J by 8 bases, and 14 bases separated the two germline ends. CDR3 size: 14 residues. In germline, CDR1 is SGHDN, CDR2 FVKESK. The CDR3 nucleotides read TGTGCCAGCAGCCAGGTTACAGGGCAGGATGAGCAGTTCTTC. Translated: CASSQVTGQDEQFF.

The chain carries TRBV9 and TRBJ2-2, with D hard to call. In germline, CDR1 is SGDLS, CDR2 YYNGEE. This CDR3 contains 15 residues. The germline V and J ends were trimmed by 0 bases and 3 bases, with 9 bases remaining between them. Here the CDR3 DNA reads TGTGCCAGCAGCGTAGATTCTCTCTACACCGGGGAGCTGTTTTTT. Translation gives CASSVDSLYTGELFF.

The gene calls are TRBV5-1 and TRBJ2-7, with 13 bases fitting TRBD2. The CDR3 runs to 18 residues. Germline lookup yields CDR1 SGHRS and CDR2 YFSETQ. Trimming at V came to 3 bases and at J to 3 bases, leaving 12 bases not matched to a gene. CDR3 sequence (DNA): TGCGCCAGCAGCTGGAGGACTAGCGGGAGTCCGACCCACTACGAGCAGTACTTC. Amino acids: CASSWRTSGSPTHYEQYF.

This clone was counted a single time. The gene calls are TRBV2 and TRBJ1-2; D is undetermined. V lost 3 bases and J 6 bases, leaving 14 bases between the germline ends. The CDR3 covers 14 residues. In germline, CDR1 is SNHLY, CDR2 FYNNEI. This CDR3 reads CASSEPEGGNGYTF. The CDR3 bases are TGTGCCAGCAGTGAGCCCGAGGGAGGGAATGGCTACACCTTC.

This clone was counted only a few times. V usage is TRBV27 and J usage is TRBJ1-2, with D perhaps matching TRBD1 (5 bases). This CDR3 contains 13 residues. The germline V and J ends were trimmed by 6 bases and 4 bases, with 12 bases remaining between them. Germline CDR1 is MNHEY and CDR2 is SMNVEV (reference sequence). CDR3 sequence (DNA): TGTGCCAGCAGCCCGACAGTCCTCTATGGCTACACCTTC. Translating gives CASSPTVLYGYTF.

The J gene is TRBJ2-7, the V gene TRBV5-4; 10 nucleotides match TRBD1. V dropped 3 bases and J dropped 3; count of bases not matched to a gene: 3. Per germline, CDR1 SGHNT and CDR2 YYREEE (reference sequence). The CDR3 spans 14 residues. CDR3 sequence: CASSSWDRGYEQYF. The DNA of the CDR3 is TGTGCCAGCAGCTCCTGGGACAGGGGCTACGAGCAGTACTTC.

The V gene is TRBV6-1, the J gene TRBJ1-2; D is uncertain. The CDR3 covers 8 residues. Germline CDR1 is MNHNS and CDR2 is SASEGT. The V and J ends lost 4 bases and 14 bases respectively, with 5 bases between them. The CDR3 DNA follows: TGTGCCAGCAGTGGCAATACCTTC. Its translation is CASSGNTF.

The chain joins TRBV29-1 to TRBJ2-1; 10 positions agree with TRBD2. Trimming cost V 7 bases and J 0 bases; bases outside gene matches: 15. The V gene's germline CDR1 is SQVTM and CDR2 ANQGSEA. The CDR3 length is 18 residues. The CDR3 DNA reads TGCAGCGCTACCGGGCTAGCGGGAGTGAGGGGCTCCTACAATGAGCAGTTCTTC. Its protein product is CSATGLAGVRGSYNEQFF.